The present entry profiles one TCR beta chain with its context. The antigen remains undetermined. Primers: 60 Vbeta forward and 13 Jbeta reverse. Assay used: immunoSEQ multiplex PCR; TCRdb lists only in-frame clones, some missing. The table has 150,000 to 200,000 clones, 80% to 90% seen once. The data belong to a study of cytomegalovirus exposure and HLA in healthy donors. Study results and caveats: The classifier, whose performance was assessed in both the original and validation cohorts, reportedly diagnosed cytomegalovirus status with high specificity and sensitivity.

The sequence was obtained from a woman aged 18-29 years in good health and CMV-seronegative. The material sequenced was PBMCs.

CDR3 sequence: CASSPTGIHGYTF. In DNA form, the CDR3 reads TGTGCCAGCAGCCCCACAGGGATCCATGGCTACACCTTC. The chain carries TRBV7-8 and TRBJ1-2; tentative D call: TRBD1 (6 bases). The CDR3 covers 13 residues. The germline V gene has CDR1 SGHVS and CDR2 FQNEAQ. Trimming took 5 bases from V and 6 from J, leaving 13 bases between them.